Below, 30 T cell receptor beta chains from the same sample are listed, as sequenced in a study of cytomegalovirus exposure and HLA in healthy donors (TCRdb year 2017). The library was prepared using the immunoSEQ multiplex PCR assay. TCRdb mirrors the immuneACCESS table, restricted to in-frame sequences. Some clones are absent from its copies; in checked studies, under half trace to an unresolved V gene, and the reason for the others is unknown. The sample includes roughly 230,000 clones, with less than 95% observed a single time. The top ten constitute 3.1% of the sample. Sequences were obtained from PBMCs. The source is a woman between 25 and 40 years old in good health and CMV-seronegative.

The rearrangement joins TRBV30 to TRBJ2-2, with no clear D. The CDR3 is 12 amino acids. Looked up from germline, CDR1 is GTSNPN and CDR2 is SVGIG (reference sequence). The V end lost 0 bases, the J end lost 6 bases, and 5 bases lay between the germline ends. CDR3 nucleotide sequence: TGTGCCTGGAGTGTGGGTCCCGGGGAGCTGTTTTTT. As protein: CAWSVGPGELFF.

The rearrangement uses TRBV4-1 and TRBJ2-7; maybe TRBD2 (6 bases). Germline CDR1 reads MGHRA; CDR2 reads YSYEKL. V dropped 1 base and J dropped 3 bases, with 10 bases sitting between them. This CDR3 has 14 amino acids. CDR3 DNA: TGCGCCAGCAGCCAAGCGGGAGAGGGCTACGAGCAGTACTTC. Translating it yields CASSQAGEGYEQYF.

The chain has TRBV19 and TRBJ1-5; D not resolved. CDR3 length equals 17 residues. Trimming removed 7 bases from V and 0 bases from J, with 19 bases in between. Germline CDR1 is LNHDA and CDR2 is SQIVND (reference sequence). The CDR3 region is CASNPRLAEYSNQPQHF. DNA for the CDR3: TGTGCCAGTAACCCCCGCTTGGCAGAATATAGCAATCAGCCCCAGCATTTT.

The J gene is TRBJ2-5, the V gene TRBV5-1; unclear D gene. The germline V and J ends were trimmed by 0 bases and 0 bases, with 12 bases remaining between them. Germline V gene data show CDR1 as SGHRS and CDR2 as YFSETQ. This CDR3 region has 16 residues. The CDR3 bases are TGCGCCAGCAGCTTGGAGGCGGCAGTGAACCAAGAGACCCAGTACTTC. Residues: CASSLEAAVNQETQYF.

The chain couples TRBV19 to TRBJ1-3, with unresolved D. Trimming stripped 4 bases from V and 4 bases from J, with 5 bases between. CDR1 is LNHDA, CDR2 SQIVND, per germline (reference sequence). CDR3 length equals 12 residues. The CDR3 is CASSTRGNTIYF. The CDR3 coding sequence is TGTGCCAGTAGTACCCGGGGAAACACCATATATTTT.

The rearrangement uses TRBV7-9 and TRBJ2-7; 11 bases are a match to TRBD1. Germline CDR1 is SEHNR and CDR2 is FQNEAQ (reference sequence). The CDR3 sequence is 15 residues long. The ends lost 5 bases at V and 7 bases at J; junction bases unmatched: 10. The CDR3 DNA sequence: TGTGCCAGCAGCAACCCTGGACAGGGGGCGTGGGAGCAGTACTTC. It yields the protein CASSNPGQGAWEQYF.

The V and J genes are TRBV5-6 and TRBJ2-7; no clear D. The V gene lost 4 bases and the J gene lost 1 base, with 9 bases spanning the gap. The CDR3 sequence is 13 residues long. Germline CDR1 reads SGHDT; CDR2 reads YYEEEE. The CDR3 DNA reads as TGTGCCAGCAGCCGATTCGGATCCTACGAGCAGTACTTC. Its translation: CASSRFGSYEQYF.

This clone was detected only once. The chain links TRBV6-6 to TRBJ1-2, with a tentative D call TRBD1 (5 bases). Trimming removed 5 bases at V and 4 bases at J, with 11 bases between. Germline V CDR1 and CDR2: MNHNY, SVGAGI (reference sequence). The CDR3 is 13 residues long. The DNA for the CDR3 is TGTGCCAGCAGTCAAGGGGTGGGCTATGGCTACACCTTC. Its protein product is CASSQGVGYGYTF.

The chain employs TRBV2 and TRBJ1-1; D remains unclear. The CDR3 consists of 15 residues. Germline CDR1 is SNHLY and CDR2 is FYNNEI. Between the trimmed V and J ends, which lost 3 bases and 0 bases, there was a span of 11 bases. The CDR3 DNA reads TGTGCCAGCAGTGATCCCGACAAGATGAACACTGAAGCTTTCTTT. Protein: CASSDPDKMNTEAFF.

The rearrangement uses TRBV9 and TRBJ2-3; TRBD1 or TRBD2 may be the D gene (5 bases each). Trimming stripped 4 bases from V and 0 bases from J, with 15 bases between. Germline V gives CDR1 SGDLS, CDR2 YYNGEE. The CDR3 loop spans 16 amino acids. CDR3 region: CASSPHGTQSTDTQYF. CDR3 sequence (DNA): TGTGCCAGCAGCCCTCACGGGACGCAGAGCACAGATACGCAGTATTTT.

The gene calls are TRBV6-6 and TRBJ1-1; 7 bases agree with TRBD1. V trimming: 2 bases; J trimming: 6 bases; junction bases outside the gene matches: 3. This CDR3 contains 13 residues. Germline V gives CDR1 MNHNY, CDR2 SVGAGI (reference sequence). The CDR3 loop reads CASSYPDRAEAFF. CDR3 nucleotide sequence: TGTGCCAGCAGTTACCCCGACAGGGCTGAAGCTTTCTTT.

This clone was picked up a small number of times. This rearrangement joins TRBV27 to TRBJ2-7, with no clear D. The CDR3 covers 13 residues. Trimming pared 4 bases from V and 1 base from J, leaving 8 bases between. The V gene's germline CDR1 is MNHEY and CDR2 SMNVEV (reference sequence). The CDR3 nucleotides read TGTGCCAGCAGTTCCGCCGGTTCCTACGAGCAGTACTTC. Translated: CASSSAGSYEQYF.

This chain connects TRBV11-2 to TRBJ1-1, with TRBD1 matching over 9 bases. Germline CDR1 and CDR2: SGHAT and FQNNGV. The junction had 14 bases not matched to a gene; V was cut back by 5 bases and J by 4 bases. The CDR3 loop spans 17 amino acids. CDR3 DNA sequence: TGTGCCAGCAGCCGTAGGACGTATTGGGACAGGGTCACTGAAGCTTTCTTT. The encoded protein is CASSRRTYWDRVTEAFF.

This sequence joins TRBV6-1 and TRBJ1-1, with D possibly matching TRBD1 (6 bases). Trimming removed 2 bases at V and 3 bases at J, with 19 bases between. This CDR3 has 17 residues. CDR1 and CDR2 from the germline V gene are MNHNS and SASEGT. Here the CDR3 DNA reads TGTGCCAGCAGTGAAACTGATACGGGGGCGATGTACACTGAAGCTTTCTTT. This gives the protein CASSETDTGAMYTEAFF.

The chain is built from TRBV7-8 and TRBJ2-7, with D maybe TRBD2 (5 bases). The CDR3 contains 14 residues. From germline, CDR1 is SGHVS and CDR2 FQNEAQ. Deletions cut 2 bases from V and 4 bases from J, with 12 bases between. In nucleotides, the CDR3 is TGTGCCAGCAGCTTAACTGGGAGTAGGTACGAGCAGTACTTC. This codes for CASSLTGSRYEQYF.

The chain carries TRBV27 and TRBJ2-5; the match to TRBD1 covers 10 bases. The CDR3 consists of 15 residues. CDR1 is MNHEY, CDR2 SMNVEV, per germline (reference sequence). J lost 5 bases, V lost 5 bases, and 8 bases had no gene match. The DNA of the CDR3 is TGTGCCAGCAGTCTAAACCCGACAGGGGGCGAGACCCAGTACTTC. It translates to CASSLNPTGGETQYF.

This rearrangement joins TRBV11-3 to TRBJ2-7; D possibly corresponds to TRBD2 (6 bases). Germline V CDR1 and CDR2: SGHNT, YENEEA. V was trimmed by 1 base and J by 0 bases, leaving 16 bases between them. The CDR3 runs 17 residues. The CDR3 nucleotides read TGTGCCAGCAGCTTAGCCCCTCGAGGGAGGAGCTCCTACGAGCAGTACTTC. It codes for CASSLAPRGRSSYEQYF.

This clone was detected only once. This chain uses TRBV30 with TRBJ2-7; 9 bases line up with TRBD2. The CDR3 has 14 amino acids. J gave up 2 bases and V 0 bases, and 2 bases lay outside the gene matches. Germline V CDR1 and CDR2: GTSNPN, SVGIG (reference sequence). The DNA for the CDR3 is TGTGCCTGGAGTGTAGCTAGCGGGGCCTACGAGCAGTACTTC. This codes for CAWSVASGAYEQYF. The full variable domain, in which reference TRBV30 and TRBJ2-7 provide the parts outside the CDR3, is SQTIHQWPATLVQPVGSPLSLECTVEGTSNPNLYWYRQAAGRGLQLLFYSVGIGQISSEVPQNLSASRPQDRQFILSSKKLLLSDSGFYLCAWSVASGAYEQYFGPGTRLTVT.

The rearrangement links TRBV19 to TRBJ2-7; TRBD2 aligns across 9 bases. There are 15 residues in the CDR3. V lost 4 bases and J lost 0; bases outside the gene matches: 4. In germline, CDR1 is LNHDA, CDR2 SQIVND (reference sequence). The DNA of the CDR3 is TGTGCCAGTAGTACTGGTAGCGGGAGCTCCTACGAGCAGTACTTC. Residues: CASSTGSGSSYEQYF.

This rearrangement joins TRBV6-5 to TRBJ2-1; possible D gene TRBD1, 6 bases. Germline assignment: CDR1 MNHEY and CDR2 SVGAGI. Trimming pared 5 bases from V and 4 bases from J, leaving 12 bases between. This CDR3 has 14 residues. The CDR3 region is CASSPGHPYNEQFF. The CDR3 nucleotides are TGTGCCAGCAGTCCGGGACACCCGTACAATGAGCAGTTCTTC.

The V gene is TRBV9, the J gene TRBJ2-1, with 11 nucleotides matching TRBD2. The junction had 12 bases not matched to a gene; V was cut back by 3 bases and J by 1 base. The CDR3 consists of 19 residues. In germline, CDR1 is SGDLS, CDR2 YYNGEE. The CDR3, as DNA: TGTGCCAGCAGCGGCGTGACTAGCGGGGTCCCCCTATCCTACAATGAGCAGTTCTTC. Translating it yields CASSGVTSGVPLSYNEQFF.

This clone appeared a single time. The V gene is TRBV6-5, the J gene TRBJ2-2; no clear D. This CDR3 is built from 14 residues. V lost 5 bases and J lost 5, with 12 bases in between. Germline V lookup: CDR1 MNHEY, CDR2 SVGAGI. DNA for the CDR3: TGTGCCAGCAGTCGAGCGAAGGGTACCGGGGAGCTGTTTTTT. Its translation is CASSRAKGTGELFF.

V gene TRBV19 combines with J gene TRBJ1-1, with D hard to call. The germline V gene encodes CDR1 LNHDA and CDR2 SQIVND (reference sequence). Trimming took 7 bases from V and 3 from J, leaving 18 bases between them. This CDR3 region has 15 residues. The CDR3 DNA sequence: TGTGCCAGTAACTCCGGTGAGCCTGGGTACACTGAAGCTTTCTTT. This translates into CASNSGEPGYTEAFF. The variable domain in full, completed from reference TRBV19 and TRBJ1-1, reads DGGITQSPKYLFRKEGQNVTLSCEQNLNHDAMYWYRQDPGQGLRLIYYSQIVNDFQKGDIAEGYSVSREKKESFPLTVTSAQKNPTAFYLCASNSGEPGYTEAFFGQGTRLTVV.

The gene calls are TRBV27 and TRBJ2-7; D is undetermined. The length of the CDR3 is 10 residues. CDR1 MNHEY and CDR2 SMNVEV come from the germline V gene (reference sequence). Trimming shortened V by 9 bases and J by 2 bases, and 5 bases separated the two germline ends. The CDR3 sequence is CARGTYEQYF. As DNA, the CDR3 is TGTGCCAGGGGGACCTACGAGCAGTACTTC.

This chain's CDR3 is CASSVEDLSGTGELFF. The DNA of the CDR3 is TGTGCCAGCAGTGTTGAGGACTTGAGTGGCACCGGGGAGCTGTTTTTT. The genes are TRBV2 and TRBJ2-2; D perhaps matches TRBD2 (5 bases). CDR1 and CDR2 from the germline V gene are SNHLY and FYNNEI. The CDR3 totals 16 residues. V dropped 4 bases and J dropped 4 bases, with 16 bases sitting between them.

The chain links TRBV9 to TRBJ2-7; either TRBD1 or TRBD2 may supply D (5 bases each). The CDR3 consists of 14 residues. The V gene's germline CDR1 is SGDLS and CDR2 YYNGEE. The V end was cut by 4 bases, the J end by 7 bases, with 18 bases between. CDR3 nucleotides: TGTGCCAGCAGCCAGGCGCCAGGGTCGGGGGAGCAGTACTTC. Its protein is CASSQAPGSGEQYF.

V is TRBV10-3 and J is TRBJ2-7; 10 bases agree with TRBD1. CDR1 ENHRY and CDR2 SYGVKD come from the germline V gene. J gave up 3 bases and V 6 bases, and 2 bases lay outside the gene matches. The CDR3 is made up of 13 amino acids. The DNA of the CDR3 is TGTGCCATCAGCGGGACAGGGGACTACGAGCAGTACTTC. This codes for CAISGTGDYEQYF.

This chain uses TRBV28 with TRBJ2-1, with a tentative D call TRBD2 (5 bases). Looked up from germline, CDR1 is MDHEN and CDR2 is SYDVKM. The CDR3 extends over 13 amino acids. The DNA of the CDR3 is TGTGCGACGTGGAGGCGGCGGAACAATGAGCAGTTCTTC. This codes for CATWRRRNNEQFF.

This sequence joins TRBV4-3 and TRBJ1-5; TRBD1 might be the D (6 bases). The CDR3 covers 15 residues. Trimming shortened V by 0 bases and J by 10 bases, and 16 bases separated the two germline ends. Germline CDR1 and CDR2: LGHNA and YSLEER. The CDR3 loop is CASSQDPGAGIPQHF. Here the CDR3 DNA reads TGCGCCAGCAGCCAAGATCCAGGGGCTGGCATCCCCCAGCATTTT.

The CDR3 loop reads CASRPRLAGIEELFF. The CDR3 DNA is TGTGCCAGCAGACCGAGACTAGCGGGAATCGAGGAGCTGTTTTTT. The chain links TRBV6-5 to TRBJ2-2, with 11 bases identical to TRBD2. CDR1 and CDR2 from the germline V gene are MNHEY and SVGAGI. The CDR3 is made up of 15 amino acids. Trimming removed 6 bases from V and 10 bases from J; junction bases left unmatched: 10.